This T cell receptor beta chain is from a study of blood T cells in healthy people across ages. General study findings and limits: TCR beta diversity per million T cells fell roughly linearly with age.

Points on this clonotype: Antigen specificity is unknown. The junction differs from germline at one of its ends, possibly a read error.

Donors were healthy Caucasian individuals from Russia aged roughly 6 to 90. Every donor provided ten milliliters of peripheral blood. The authors ran a second PCR of roughly 7 to 11 cycles using a sample-barcoded 5' primer and a J-beta primer mix. TCRdb re-called the 5' RACE reads through MiXCR, storing one row per CDR3 protein. The profile shows about a million distinct CDR3 sequences, roughly two fifths of them singletons. CDR3 length: 13 amino acids. Looked up from germline, CDR1 is SGDLS and CDR2 is YYNGEE. The specimen sequenced was blood. V is TRBV9 and J is TRBJ1-1; D gene ambiguous. The sequence was collected from a man aged 18 to 30 in good health. The CDR3 protein is CAGSVEMNTEAFF. The CDR3 bases are TGTGCCGGCAGCGTAGAAATGAACACTGAAGCTTTCTTT. The full variable domain, its missing parts supplied by reference TRBV9 and TRBJ1-1, is DSGVTQTPKHLITATGQRVTLRCSPRSGDLSVYWYQQSLDQGLQFLIQYYNGEERAKGNILERFSAQQFPDLHSELNLSSLELGDSALYFCAGSVEMNTEAFFGQGTRLTVV.